The 12 T cell receptor beta chains below were found in one sample sequenced in a study of shared clonotypes between healthy human individuals. Sequencing used immunoSEQ multiplex PCR; TCRdb keeps in-frame clones, though not all of them. The data show about 600,000 clones, with approximately 97% seen just once and 0.057% held by the top ten. Sequencing used naive CD4+ T cells sorted from blood. Subset here: CD45RA+ positively selected. Every receptor here comes from a woman in her thirties in good health.

The V call is TRBV7-9, the J call TRBJ2-1; TRBD1 matches 11 bases. V gave up 5 bases and J gave up 6 bases; unmatched junction bases: 12. Per germline, CDR1 SEHNR and CDR2 FQNEAQ (reference sequence). The CDR3 is made up of 17 amino acids. CDR3 protein: CASSPPRTGGESNEQFF. DNA for the CDR3: TGTGCCAGCAGCCCACCAAGGACAGGGGGCGAAAGCAATGAGCAGTTCTTC.

This clone has just one count. The chain recombines TRBV11-2 with TRBJ2-1, with D maybe TRBD2 (6 bases). This CDR3 has 12 residues. Germline V lookup: CDR1 SGHAT, CDR2 FQNNGV. Trimming took 2 bases from V and 9 from J, leaving 8 bases between them. The DNA for the CDR3 is TGTGCCAGCAGCTTATTGACTAGTGAGCAGTTCTTC. It translates to CASSLLTSEQFF.

V is TRBV9 and J is TRBJ1-2, with D unclear. Germline lookup yields CDR1 SGDLS and CDR2 YYNGEE. The CDR3 is 13 residues long. Trimming stripped 0 bases from V and 8 bases from J, with 11 bases between. Here the CDR3 DNA reads TGTGCCAGCAGCGTAGTGACGGAGGTCGGCTACACCTTC. This translates into CASSVVTEVGYTF.

The gene calls are TRBV5-1 and TRBJ2-7; 12 nucleotides match TRBD1. After removal of 6 bases from V and 6 bases from J, the junction contained 7 bases not matched to a gene. The CDR3 loop spans 14 amino acids. Per the germline V gene, CDR1 is SGHRS and CDR2 is YFSETQ. The CDR3 DNA is TGCGCCAGCACCACCGGGACAGGGGGCGGCGAGCAGTACTTC. This sequence encodes CASTTGTGGGEQYF.

The chain links TRBV19 to TRBJ2-7; 8 bases are shared with TRBD1. This CDR3 has 15 residues. Germline values: CDR1 LNHDA, CDR2 SQIVND (reference sequence). V lost 4 bases, J lost 5 bases, and 10 bases stayed unmatched. The DNA of the CDR3 is TGTGCCAGTAGTAAATCCGGGACAGGACTCGACGAGCAGTACTTC. Residues: CASSKSGTGLDEQYF. Looking up the rest from reference TRBV19 and TRBJ2-7 gives the full variable domain: DGGITQSPKYLFRKEGQNVTLSCEQNLNHDAMYWYRQDPGQGLRLIYYSQIVNDFQKGDIAEGYSVSREKKESFPLTVTSAQKNPTAFYLCASSKSGTGLDEQYFGPGTRLTVT.

This chain links TRBV25-1 with TRBJ2-7; D gene ambiguous. V dropped 0 bases and J dropped 0 bases, with 12 bases sitting between them. Germline V gene sequence: CDR1 MGHDK, CDR2 SYGVNS. This CDR3 spans 16 amino acids. DNA for the CDR3: TGTGCCAGCAGTGAATATATCCCGGAAAACTCCTACGAGCAGTACTTC. This codes for CASSEYIPENSYEQYF.

This chain links TRBV14 with TRBJ2-2, with 10 bases identical to TRBD2. Germline trimming cut 0 bases from V and 2 bases from J; bases unmatched to any gene: 9. In germline, CDR1 is SGHDN, CDR2 FVKESK. The CDR3 has 19 residues. CDR3 in amino acids: CASSQDPKTLAGNTGELFF. The CDR3, as DNA: TGTGCCAGCAGCCAAGATCCTAAAACACTAGCGGGAAACACCGGGGAGCTGTTTTTT.

This clone was found once. V usage is TRBV30 and J usage is TRBJ1-3; no reliable D call. V was shortened by 3 bases and J by 0 bases, with 9 bases between the two germline ends. The CDR3 runs 14 residues. Germline lookup yields CDR1 GTSNPN and CDR2 SVGIG (reference sequence). The CDR3 reads CAWRPAGSGNTIYF. Here the CDR3 DNA reads TGTGCCTGGAGACCCGCAGGCTCTGGAAACACCATATATTTT. The full variable domain, its missing parts supplied by reference TRBV30 and TRBJ1-3, is SQTIHQWPATLVQPVGSPLSLECTVEGTSNPNLYWYRQAAGRGLQLLFYSVGIGQISSEVPQNLSASRPQDRQFILSSKKLLLSDSGFYLCAWRPAGSGNTIYFGEGSWLTVV.

V and J are TRBV19 and TRBJ2-1, with D perhaps TRBD1 (5 bases). This CDR3 is built from 14 residues. In germline, CDR1 is LNHDA, CDR2 SQIVND (reference sequence). The V end was cut by 5 bases, the J end by 5 bases, with 13 bases between. The CDR3 nucleotides read TGTGCCAGTAGTCCCCCGACAGATAACAATGAGCAGTTCTTC. This gives the protein CASSPPTDNNEQFF.

J is TRBJ2-5 and V is TRBV30; D gene unclear. The CDR3 has 11 residues. Germline assignment: CDR1 GTSNPN and CDR2 SVGIG (reference sequence). V shed 5 bases and J shed 3 bases, with 7 bases lying between them. The CDR3 DNA sequence: TGTGCCTGGGGACCGGAAGAGACCCAGTACTTC. Its protein product is CAWGPEETQYF.

In the case of this clone: The sample carries other DNA sequences with the same CDR3. J is TRBJ2-5 and V is TRBV19; TRBD2 matches at 8 bases. Per the germline V gene, CDR1 is LNHDA and CDR2 is SQIVND (reference sequence). The CDR3 is made up of 14 amino acids. V was clipped by 1 base and J by 4 bases; unmatched bases: 2. DNA of the CDR3: TGTGCCAGTAGTATAGGGCTAGCGGGAGAGACCCAGTACTTC. Translated, it gives CASSIGLAGETQYF. Combining the CDR3 with reference TRBV19 and TRBJ2-5 gives the whole variable domain DGGITQSPKYLFRKEGQNVTLSCEQNLNHDAMYWYRQDPGQGLRLIYYSQIVNDFQKGDIAEGYSVSREKKESFPLTVTSAQKNPTAFYLCASSIGLAGETQYFGPGTRLLVL.

This clone appeared once. The chain recombines TRBV25-1 with TRBJ1-1; D perhaps matches TRBD1 (6 bases). The CDR3 is made up of 14 amino acids. The V gene's germline CDR1 is MGHDK and CDR2 SYGVNS. V lost 5 bases and J lost 0, with 10 bases in between. The CDR3 is CASSTGTLNTEAFF. The CDR3 DNA is TGTGCCAGCAGTACAGGGACATTGAACACTGAAGCTTTCTTT.